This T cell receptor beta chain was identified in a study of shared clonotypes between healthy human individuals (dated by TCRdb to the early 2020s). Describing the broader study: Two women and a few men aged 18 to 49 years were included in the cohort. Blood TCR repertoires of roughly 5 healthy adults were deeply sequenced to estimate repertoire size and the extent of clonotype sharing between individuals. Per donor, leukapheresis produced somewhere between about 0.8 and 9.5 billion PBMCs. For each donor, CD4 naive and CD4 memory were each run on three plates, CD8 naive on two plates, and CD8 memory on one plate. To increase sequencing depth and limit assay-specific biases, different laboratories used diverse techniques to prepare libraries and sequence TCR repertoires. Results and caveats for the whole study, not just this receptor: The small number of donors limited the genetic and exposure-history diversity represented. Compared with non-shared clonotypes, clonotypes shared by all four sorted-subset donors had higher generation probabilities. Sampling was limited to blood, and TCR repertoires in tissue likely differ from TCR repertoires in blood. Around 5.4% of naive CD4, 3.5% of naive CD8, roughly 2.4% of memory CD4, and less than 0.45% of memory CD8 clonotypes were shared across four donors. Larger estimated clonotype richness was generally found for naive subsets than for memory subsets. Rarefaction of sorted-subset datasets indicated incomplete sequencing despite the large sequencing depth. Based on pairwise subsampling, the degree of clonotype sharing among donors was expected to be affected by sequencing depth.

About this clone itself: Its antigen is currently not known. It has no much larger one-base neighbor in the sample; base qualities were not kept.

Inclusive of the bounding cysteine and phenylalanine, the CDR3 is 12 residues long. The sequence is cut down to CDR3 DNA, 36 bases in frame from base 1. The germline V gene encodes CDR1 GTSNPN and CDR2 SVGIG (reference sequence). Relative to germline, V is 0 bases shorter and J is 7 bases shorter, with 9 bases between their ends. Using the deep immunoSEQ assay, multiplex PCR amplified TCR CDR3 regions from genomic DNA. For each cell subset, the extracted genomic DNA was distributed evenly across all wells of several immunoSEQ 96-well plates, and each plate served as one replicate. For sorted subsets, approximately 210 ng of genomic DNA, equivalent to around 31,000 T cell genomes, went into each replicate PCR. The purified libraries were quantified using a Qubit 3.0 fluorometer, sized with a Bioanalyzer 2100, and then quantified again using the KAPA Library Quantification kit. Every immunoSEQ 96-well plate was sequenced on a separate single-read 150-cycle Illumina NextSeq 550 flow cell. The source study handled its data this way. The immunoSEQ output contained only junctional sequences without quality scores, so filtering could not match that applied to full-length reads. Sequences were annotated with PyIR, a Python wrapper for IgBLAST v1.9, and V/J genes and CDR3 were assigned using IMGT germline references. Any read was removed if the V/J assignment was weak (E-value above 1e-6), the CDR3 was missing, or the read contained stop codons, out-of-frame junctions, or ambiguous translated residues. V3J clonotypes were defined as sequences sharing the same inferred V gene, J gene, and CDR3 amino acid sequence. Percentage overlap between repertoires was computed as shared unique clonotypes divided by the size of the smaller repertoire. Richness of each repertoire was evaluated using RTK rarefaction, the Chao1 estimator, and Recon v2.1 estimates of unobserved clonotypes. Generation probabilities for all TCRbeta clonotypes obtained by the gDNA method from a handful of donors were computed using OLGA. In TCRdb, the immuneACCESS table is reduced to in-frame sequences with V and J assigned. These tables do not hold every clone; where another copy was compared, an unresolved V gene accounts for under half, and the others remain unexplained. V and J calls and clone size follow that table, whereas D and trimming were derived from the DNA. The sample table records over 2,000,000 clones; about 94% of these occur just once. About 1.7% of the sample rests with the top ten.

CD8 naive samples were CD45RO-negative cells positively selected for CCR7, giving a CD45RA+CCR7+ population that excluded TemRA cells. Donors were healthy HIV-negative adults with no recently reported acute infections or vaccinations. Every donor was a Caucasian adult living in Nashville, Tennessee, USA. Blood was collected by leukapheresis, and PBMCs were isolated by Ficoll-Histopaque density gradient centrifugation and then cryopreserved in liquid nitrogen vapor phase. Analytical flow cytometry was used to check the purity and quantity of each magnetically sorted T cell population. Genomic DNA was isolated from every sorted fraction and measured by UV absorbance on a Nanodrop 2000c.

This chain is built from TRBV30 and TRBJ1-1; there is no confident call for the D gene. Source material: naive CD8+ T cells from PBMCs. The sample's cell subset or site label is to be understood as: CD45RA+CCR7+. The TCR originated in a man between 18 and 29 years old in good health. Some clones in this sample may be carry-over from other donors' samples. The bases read TGTGCCTGGAGTGTACGAGAGGATGAAGCTTTCTTT. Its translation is CAWSVREDEAFF.